This entry features one T cell receptor beta chain sequence. Its specific antigen is unknown. The record has no base qualities; no much larger clone is one base away. The same CDR3 is also encoded by other DNA sequences in this sample. The data were obtained in a study of blood T cell repertoires in COVID-19 (dated by TCRdb to about 2020). About the full investigation: The collaborator samples originated in the United States, Italy and Spain and spanned the acute and convalescent phases of COVID-19. The material from the prospective study consisted of cDNA or gDNA derived from T cells, B-cell-depleted T cells, or PBMCs. Deeply sampled blood TCRbeta repertoires from subjects exposed to, actively infected with, or recovered from COVID-19 were included in the dataset. The repertoires were made available in a free public database intended to serve as a resource for research on the immune response to SARS-CoV-2. The samples were drawn from the first 160 participants of the ongoing ImmuneRACE study and from about 1,200 subjects provided by 6 global collaborators. Sample metadata almost always included a de-identified subject ID, COVID-19 status, age in years and sex. HLA class I and class II types, where available, came from metadata supplied by the sample provider rather than from assay-based typing.

At one collaborating source in Seattle, patients were enrolled during active infection and were followed longitudinally through the course of disease. Whole blood was collected in K2EDTA tubes by collaborating institutions according to the institutions' own protocols. For TCRbeta analysis, collaborator samples were shipped as frozen whole blood, as isolated PBMCs, or as DNA extracted from either sample type. What the research found in general, with its limitations: How much clinical and demographic metadata was included differed by source and by participant, and the metadata was provided uncurated.

TCRbeta CDR3 regions were amplified from genomic DNA using the immunoSEQ Assay, a bias-controlled multiplex PCR. In the authors' own workflow: The number of nucleated cells in each sample was estimated from the amplification of reference gene primers within the assay. To quantify the absolute abundance of each unique TCRbeta CDR3 rearrangement, sequence reads were collapsed and filtered. Productive Simpson clonality was computed per sample as the square root of Simpson's diversity index over productive rearrangements. Here the immuneACCESS table is served through TCRdb, limited to in-frame sequences with V and J called. Missing clones are a known gap in these copies; in checked studies unresolved V genes cover under half, and the rest lacks a known reason. V and J calls and clone size are copied from that table; D and trimming were computed from the DNA. Recorded for this sample are about 130,000 clones; around 79% of them occurred a single time. Of the sample, around 5% falls within the top ten clones.

The TCR originated in a woman in her 70s with COVID-19, enrolled during active disease. The sequencing sample was made of peripheral blood.

CDR3 protein: CASSGQGNTEAFF. The nucleotide sequence reads TGCGCCAGCAGCGGACAGGGAAACACTGAAGCTTTCTTT. The V and J genes are TRBV5-1 and TRBJ1-1; a stretch of 8 junction bases matches TRBD1. V ends up 4 bases short and J 2 bases short, with an unmatched junction base count of 1. The germline V gene provides CDR1 SGHRS and CDR2 YFSETQ. The CDR3 contains 13 residues, cysteine and phenylalanine counted. The kept DNA is CDR3 alone, 39 bases in frame from the first base.